This entry describes one T cell receptor (beta chain). Its antigen is unknown. Method: immunoSEQ multiplex PCR; TCRdb's copy keeps in-frame clones and lacks some. The sample lists around 150,000 clones; about 93% were seen once. The data stem from a study of T cell responses to AZD1222 COVID-19 vaccine. Overall study results and limits: Spike-specific TCR repertoires showed rising breadth and depth after two AZD1222 doses. Vaccine-related CD4 TCRs covered spike, predominating at 160-218 and 743-854.

The CDR3 is 15 amino acids. Germline CDR1 is MNHEY and CDR2 is SVGAGI. V trimming: 5 bases; J trimming: 2 bases; junction bases outside the gene matches: 6. The source was peripheral blood, collected 28 days after the second AZD1222 dose. This sequence originates from an adult who received the AZD1222 COVID-19 vaccine. The chain carries TRBV6-5 and TRBJ1-1, with TRBD1 matching 9 bases. CDR3 DNA: TGTGCCAGCAGTACCCCGGGACAGGGAAACACTGAAGCTTTCTTT. It encodes CASSTPGQGNTEAFF.